A single sample is the source of the 21 T cell receptor beta chains below, sequenced in a study of blood T cell repertoires in COVID-19. The protocol was immunoSEQ multiplex PCR, while the TCRdb copy is restricted to in-frame clones and leaves out a portion. Of about 430,000 clones in the sample, 80% to 90% were seen once. The sample taken for sequencing was PBMCs or T cells enriched from blood (not recorded which). These receptors were collected from a man aged 25-45 years who had recovered from COVID-19.

The rearrangement links TRBV5-4 to TRBJ2-7; D may be TRBD1 (5 bases). V was pared by 4 bases and J by 6 bases, with 17 bases between. CDR1 is SGHNT, CDR2 YYREEE, per germline (reference sequence). CDR3 size: 14 residues. The CDR3 sequence: CASSPDRGVIEQYF. Written as DNA, the CDR3 is TGTGCCAGCAGCCCTGACAGAGGAGTAATCGAGCAGTACTTC.

The chain is built from TRBV7-2 and TRBJ1-2, with 11 nucleotides matching TRBD1. The V gene end was trimmed by 3 bases and the J gene end by 4 bases; junction bases not matched to a gene: 4. This CDR3 has 15 amino acids. CDR1 is SGHTA, CDR2 FQGNSA, per germline. CDR3 DNA sequence: TGTGCCAGCAGCTTCACCGGGACAGGGGGCTATGGCTACACCTTC. Amino acid sequence: CASSFTGTGGYGYTF.

This chain uses TRBV27 with TRBJ1-2, with D perhaps matching TRBD1 (5 bases). Germline lookup yields CDR1 MNHEY and CDR2 SMNVEV (reference sequence). Trimming shortened V by 2 bases and J by 8 bases, and 15 bases separated the two germline ends. This CDR3 region has 14 residues. The DNA for the CDR3 is TGTGCCAGCAGTTTAAGTGGGGCGGATAAGGGCTACACCTTC. Residues: CASSLSGADKGYTF.

The chain has TRBV12-3 or TRBV12-4 and TRBJ1-2, with D uncertain. The CDR3 is made up of 13 amino acids. V was cut by 3 bases and J by 2 bases, with 7 bases left in between. CDR3 sequence: CASSFQENYGYTF. The CDR3 DNA reads as TGTGCCAGCAGTTTTCAAGAGAACTATGGCTACACCTTC.

This clone appeared a single time. The chain has TRBV24-1 and TRBJ2-5; 12 bases fit TRBD2. Germline V gene lookup returns CDR1 KGHDR and CDR2 SFDVKD. This CDR3 region has 15 residues. V gave up 7 bases and J gave up 5 bases; unmatched junction bases: 7. DNA of the CDR3: TGTGCCACCAGCGGAGGGACTAGCGGGTCGGAGACCCAGTACTTC. Amino acids: CATSGGTSGSETQYF.

This chain links TRBV5-1 with TRBJ1-4; D is uncertain. The CDR3 consists of 14 residues. V dropped 4 bases and J dropped 8 bases, with 15 bases sitting between them. CDR1 and CDR2 from the germline V gene are SGHRS and YFSETQ. In DNA form, the CDR3 reads TGCGCCAGCAGCCCCGGGAGGGCAGCAGAAAAACTGTTTTTT. It codes for CASSPGRAAEKLFF. Variable domain in full (rest from reference TRBV5-1 and TRBJ1-4): KAGVTQTPRYLIKTRGQQVTLSCSPISGHRSVSWYQQTPGQGLQFLFEYFSETQRNKGNFPGRFSGRQFSNSRSEMNVSTLELGDSALYLCASSPGRAAEKLFFGSGTQLSVL.

V usage is TRBV6-5 and J usage is TRBJ2-5, with TRBD2 matching over 7 bases. The CDR3 covers 15 residues. The V segment lost 7 bases and the J segment 5 bases; nucleotides outside the gene matches: 13. CDR1 is MNHEY and CDR2 is SVGAGI in the germline V gene. The CDR3 reads CASTGRMGGGETQYF. CDR3 in DNA: TGTGCCAGCACCGGCCGGATGGGGGGAGGGGAGACCCAGTACTTC.

This clone has just one count. This CDR3 is CASSAGQGAGGYTF. The CDR3 DNA reads TGTGCCAGCAGCGCAGGACAGGGGGCCGGTGGCTACACCTTC. The V and J genes are TRBV7-2 and TRBJ1-2; 11 nucleotides match TRBD1. V gave up 5 bases and J gave up 7 bases; unmatched junction bases: 6. From germline, CDR1 is SGHTA and CDR2 FQGNSA. The CDR3 contains 14 residues.

The CDR3: CASSLVGGYGYTF. The CDR3 DNA is TGTGCCAGCAGCCTAGTGGGGGGGTATGGCTACACCTTC. This rearrangement joins TRBV28 to TRBJ1-2, with a weak D call TRBD1 (5 bases). Germline V CDR1 and CDR2: MDHEN, SYDVKM. Between the trimmed V and J ends, which lost 6 bases and 5 bases, there was a span of 13 bases. This CDR3 region has 13 residues.

The chain employs TRBV7-9 and TRBJ1-1; 12 bases map to TRBD1. Trimming at V came to 5 bases and at J to 1 base, leaving 11 bases not matched to a gene. CDR1 and CDR2 (germline): SEHNR, FQNEAQ (reference sequence). This CDR3 contains 18 residues. CDR3 residues: CASSTGRGTGGRNTEAFF. CDR3 bases: TGTGCCAGCAGCACAGGAAGGGGGACAGGGGGCCGGAACACTGAAGCTTTCTTT.

In DNA, the CDR3 is TGTGCCAGCAGTTTACTGGGACAGGGGGCGGGGGAGCAGTACTTC. This gives the protein CASSLLGQGAGEQYF. The chain couples TRBV28 to TRBJ2-7; TRBD1 matches 12 bases. Per germline, CDR1 MDHEN and CDR2 SYDVKM. The V segment lost 2 bases and the J segment 7 bases; nucleotides outside the gene matches: 6. CDR3 length equals 15 residues.

The chain has TRBV5-1 and TRBJ2-7; 9 positions agree with TRBD2. CDR3 length: 13 amino acids. Per germline, CDR1 SGHRS and CDR2 YFSETQ. V gave up 4 bases and J gave up 7 bases; unmatched junction bases: 6. Here the CDR3 reads CASSPSGTGEQYF. CDR3 bases: TGCGCCAGCAGCCCTAGCGGGACGGGGGAGCAGTACTTC.

V is TRBV7-9 and J is TRBJ2-1, with 12 nucleotides matching TRBD2. The germline gives CDR1 SEHNR, CDR2 FQNEAQ (reference sequence). This CDR3 is built from 14 residues. J gave up 9 bases and V 11 bases, and 11 bases lay outside the gene matches. Here the CDR3 reads CAGLLAGGPSEQFF. The CDR3 DNA reads as TGTGCCGGCCTGCTAGCGGGAGGGCCGTCTGAGCAGTTCTTC.

The chain combines TRBV9 with TRBJ2-2, with D perhaps TRBD1 (5 bases). The V end lost 0 bases, the J end lost 5 bases, and 11 bases lay between the germline ends. The CDR3 consists of 15 residues. In germline, CDR1 is SGDLS, CDR2 YYNGEE. The CDR3, as DNA: TGTGCCAGCAGCGTAGCGCAGGGTCGGACCGGGGAGCTGTTTTTT. Translated, it gives CASSVAQGRTGELFF.

The genes are TRBV7-9 and TRBJ1-2, with D perhaps matching TRBD1 (6 bases). The V end lost 3 bases, the J end lost 1 base, and 12 bases lay between the germline ends. Germline CDR1 reads SEHNR; CDR2 reads FQNEAQ (reference sequence). The CDR3 length is 15 residues. The CDR3 sequence: CASSLEGQHNYGYTF. CDR3 nucleotides: TGTGCCAGCAGCTTGGAAGGACAGCATAACTATGGCTACACCTTC.

The chain recombines TRBV6-5 with TRBJ2-7, with D possibly matching TRBD1 (6 bases). From germline, CDR1 is MNHEY and CDR2 SVGAGI. V was pared by 10 bases and J by 0 bases, with 16 bases between. The CDR3 length is 14 residues. The CDR3 DNA sequence: TGTGCCATCGCCCGAGTACAGGGCTCCTACGAGCAGTACTTC. Translated: CAIARVQGSYEQYF.

This chain connects TRBV30 to TRBJ2-7; D is unresolved. The CDR3 spans 13 residues. Germline V gene lookup returns CDR1 GTSNPN and CDR2 SVGIG (reference sequence). V was shortened by 2 bases and J by 4 bases, with 12 bases between the two germline ends. The CDR3 nucleotides read TGTGCCTGGAGTACGACATCCCTATACGAGCAGTACTTC. Its protein is CAWSTTSLYEQYF.

In nucleotides, the CDR3 is TGTGCCTGGAGTGCCGGGGTCGGCTACACCTTC. Protein sequence: CAWSAGVGYTF. The chain links TRBV30 to TRBJ1-2; D is undetermined. This CDR3 comprises 11 residues. The V end was cut by 1 base, the J end by 8 bases, with 8 bases between. Looked up from germline, CDR1 is GTSNPN and CDR2 is SVGIG (reference sequence).

This rearrangement joins TRBV4-1 to TRBJ1-4; D gene ambiguous. Germline-derived CDR1 and CDR2 are MGHRA and YSYEKL. This CDR3 is built from 15 residues. V lost 0 bases and J 0 bases, leaving 5 bases between the germline ends. This CDR3 reads CASSQEQSTNEKLFF. CDR3 sequence (DNA): TGCGCCAGCAGCCAAGAACAGTCAACTAATGAAAAACTGTTTTTT.

This chain joins TRBV30 and TRBJ2-2; TRBD1 is a possible D gene (5 bases). CDR1 and CDR2 from the germline V gene are GTSNPN and SVGIG (reference sequence). The CDR3 is made up of 17 amino acids. Trimming left V 4 bases short and J 4 bases short, with 22 bases between. The CDR3 reads CAWIPRQGWSTTGELFF. The CDR3 nucleotides are TGTGCCTGGATCCCACGGCAGGGTTGGTCCACCACCGGGGAGCTGTTTTTT.

The chain employs TRBV11-2 and TRBJ2-1; tentatively, D is TRBD1 (5 bases). Germline V gives CDR1 SGHAT, CDR2 FQNNGV. Trimming took off 5 bases at V and 8 bases at J, with 22 bases between the two ends. The CDR3 consists of 16 residues. As DNA, the CDR3 is TGTGCCAGCAGCGCCGAGTCCTGGAAGTTGGGGCATGAGCAGTTCTTC. This gives the protein CASSAESWKLGHEQFF. Filled out from reference TRBV11-2 and TRBJ2-1, the complete variable domain reads EAGVAQSPRYKIIEKRQSVAFWCNPISGHATLYWYQQILGQGPKLLIQFQNNGVVDDSQLPKDRFSAERLKGVDSTLKIQPAKLEDSAVYLCASSAESWKLGHEQFFGPGTRLTVL.